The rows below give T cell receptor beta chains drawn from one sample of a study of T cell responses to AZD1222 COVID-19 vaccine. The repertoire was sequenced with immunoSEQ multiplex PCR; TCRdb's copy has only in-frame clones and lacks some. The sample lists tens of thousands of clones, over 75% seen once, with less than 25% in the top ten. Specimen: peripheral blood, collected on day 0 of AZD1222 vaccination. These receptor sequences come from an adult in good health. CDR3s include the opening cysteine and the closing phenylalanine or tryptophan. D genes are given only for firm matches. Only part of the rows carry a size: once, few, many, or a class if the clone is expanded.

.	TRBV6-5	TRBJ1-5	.	TGTGCCAGCTCTACACAGTCCAATCAGCCCCAGCATTTT	CASSTQSNQPQHF
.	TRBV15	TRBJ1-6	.	TGTGCCACCAGGGAATGGCAGGGCATTTCACCCCTCCACTTT	CATREWQGISPLHF
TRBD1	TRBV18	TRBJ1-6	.	TGTGCCAGCTCACCGGGGACAGGGTTCTCACCCCTCCACTTT	CASSPGTGFSPLHF
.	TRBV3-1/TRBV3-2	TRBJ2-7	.	TGTGCCAGCAGCCGGAACCGGGCGACCTACGAGCAGTACTTC	CASSRNRATYEQYF
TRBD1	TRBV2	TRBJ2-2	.	TGTGCCAGCAGTGGACAGGGGGCCGGGGAGCTGTTTTTT	CASSGQGAGELFF
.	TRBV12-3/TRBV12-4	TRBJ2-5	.	TGTGCCAGCAGTAGCAGGGTCCAGACCCAGTACTTC	CASSSRVQTQYF
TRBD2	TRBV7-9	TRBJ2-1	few	TGTGCCAGTGGACTAGCGGGGGACAATGAGCAGTTCTTC	CASGLAGDNEQFF
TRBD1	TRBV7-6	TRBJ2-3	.	TGTGCCAGCAGCTTAGCTGCCGGGACAGGGGGTAGCACAGATACGCAGTATTTT	CASSLAAGTGGSTDTQYF
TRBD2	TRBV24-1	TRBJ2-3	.	TGTGCCACCAGTGACCCCGGACTAGCGGGAGGCACAGATACGCAGTATTTT	CATSDPGLAGGTDTQYF
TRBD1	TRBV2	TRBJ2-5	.	TGTGCCAGCAGGTTTGACAGGGGCGAGACCCAGTACTTC	CASRFDRGETQYF
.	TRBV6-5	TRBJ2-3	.	TGTGCCAGCAGCTCTCCTGGGTTAGATACGCAGTATTTT	CASSSPGLDTQYF
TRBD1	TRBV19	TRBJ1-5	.	TGTGCCAGTAGTGTGGGACAGGGGGCTGGGCAGCCCCAGCATTTT	CASSVGQGAGQPQHF
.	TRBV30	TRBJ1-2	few	TGTGCCTGGAGTAGGGTAGGCTACACCTTC	CAWSRVGYTF
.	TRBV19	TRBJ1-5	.	TGTGCCAGTAGTATACCCAGGGGCGCGAAGGATCAGCCCCAGCATTTT	CASSIPRGAKDQPQHF
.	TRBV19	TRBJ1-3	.	TGTGCCAGTAGTACCGGCCCAGCCCAATACTCTGGAAACACCATATATTTT	CASSTGPAQYSGNTIYF
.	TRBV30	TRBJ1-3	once	TGTGCCTGGAGTGTTGGGACGGATGGAAACACCATATATTTT	CAWSVGTDGNTIYF
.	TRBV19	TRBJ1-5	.	TGTGCCAGTAGTATAGTGGCGGCGTATAGCAATCAGCCCCAGCATTTT	CASSIVAAYSNQPQHF
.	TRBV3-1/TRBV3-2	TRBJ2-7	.	TGTGCCAGCAGCTCTACGCACGAGCAGTACTTC	CASSSTHEQYF
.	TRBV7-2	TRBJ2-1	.	TGTGCCAGCAGCTTAGTAGGATCGCCAAATGAGCAGTTCTTC	CASSLVGSPNEQFF
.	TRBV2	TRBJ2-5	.	TGTGCCAGCACCAGGGAAGGGCAAGAGACCCAGTACTTC	CASTREGQETQYF
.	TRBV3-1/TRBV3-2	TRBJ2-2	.	TGTGCCAGCAGCCAGTTAGCTAGCCTTAACACCGGGGAGCTGTTTTTT	CASSQLASLNTGELFF
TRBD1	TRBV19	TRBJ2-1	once	TGTGCCAGTAGTCCCCTGGACAGGGAAGCTGAGCAGTTCTTC	CASSPLDREAEQFF
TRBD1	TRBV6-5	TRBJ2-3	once	TGTGCCAGCAGAAGACGACAGGGGGCGCAAGATACGCAGTATTTT	CASRRRQGAQDTQYF
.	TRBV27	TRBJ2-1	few	TGTGCCAGCAGTTTATCCCTACAAAGCGATGAGCAGTTCTTC	CASSLSLQSDEQFF
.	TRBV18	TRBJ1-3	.	TGTGCCAGCTCACCGGCAGAAAGCTCTGGAAACACCATATATTTT	CASSPAESSGNTIYF
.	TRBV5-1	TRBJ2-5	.	TGCGCCAGCAGCCTTAGCGTGGCCGCGGATTTCCAAGAGACCCAGTACTTC	CASSLSVAADFQETQYF
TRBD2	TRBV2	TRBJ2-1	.	TGTGCCAGCAGTGAAGGGTGGACTAGCGTAGGGGATGAGCAGTTCTTC	CASSEGWTSVGDEQFF
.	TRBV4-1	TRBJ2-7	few	TGCGCCAGCAGCCCCCGAACCCCGGGTGCAGGGCAAAGCGAGCAGTACTTC	CASSPRTPGAGQSEQYF
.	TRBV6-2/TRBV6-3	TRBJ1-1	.	TGTGCCAGCAGTGTGGGGGCCGGGTGGAGGCTTAACACTGAAGCTTTCTTT	CASSVGAGWRLNTEAFF
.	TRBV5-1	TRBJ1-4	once	TGCGCCAGCAGCTTAAATTCCGCAAACTCCCTCGGGCGAGAAAAACTGTTTTTT	CASSLNSANSLGREKLFF
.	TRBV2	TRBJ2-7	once	TGTGCCAGCAGTGAAAGGCAGGGGCTATTAGCCCCCTACGAGCAGTACTTC	CASSERQGLLAPYEQYF
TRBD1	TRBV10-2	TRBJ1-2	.	TGCGCCAGCAGTGAGTCGACAGGGCCCGATGGCTACACCTTC	CASSESTGPDGYTF
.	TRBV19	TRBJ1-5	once	TGTGCCAGTAGTGACGACACGCGGGGCAATCAGCCCCAGCATTTT	CASSDDTRGNQPQHF
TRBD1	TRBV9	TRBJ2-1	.	TGTGCCAGCAGCGCCGGACAGGGTATGGTCGGTGAGCAGTTCTTC	CASSAGQGMVGEQFF
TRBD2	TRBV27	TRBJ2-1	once	TGTGCCAGCAGTTTCAAGAAAGCCATTAGCGGGGCGTTCTACAATGAGCAGTTCTTC	CASSFKKAISGAFYNEQFF
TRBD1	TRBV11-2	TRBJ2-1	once	TGTGCCAGCAGCTTAAACAGGGGGCAGTGGAATGAGCAGTTCTTC	CASSLNRGQWNEQFF
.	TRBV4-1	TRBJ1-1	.	TGCGCCAGCAGCCTGCAGGGTGCCGGCTATACTGAAGCTTTCTTT	CASSLQGAGYTEAFF
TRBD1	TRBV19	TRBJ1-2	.	TGTGCCAGTATGGACAGGGCCGAGCGGATGGTGAAGGGCTACACCTTC	CASMDRAERMVKGYTF